This entry features one T cell receptor (beta chain) sequence. Its antigen is still unknown. V lost 8 bases and J lost 3; bases outside the gene matches: 9. This CDR3 is 15 amino acids long. This record belongs to a study of CD8 T cells in ankylosing spondylitis. TCRdb re-derived calls from the 5' RACE reads in MiXCR, one entry per CDR3 protein. Among roughly 450,000 distinct CDR3 sequences listed, roughly 26% were seen once. Overall study results and limits: Blood of patients with ankylosing spondylitis appeared to be characterized by a TCR beta motif of about 8 highly homologous variants.

This TCR derives from a male donor with ankylosing spondylitis. The sequenced sample was blood, either unsorted or a sorted T cell fraction (not recorded which). The V and J genes are TRBV12-3 or TRBV12-4 and TRBJ1-4, with TRBD1 matching over 7 bases. The CDR3 is CASLRQGRANEKLFF. For the CDR3, the DNA is TGTGCCAGCCTCCGACAGGGTCGGGCTAATGAAAAACTGTTTTTT.